These 20 T cell receptor beta chains were all obtained from the same sample, sequenced in a study of ipilimumab plus nivolumab after autologous stem cell transplantation. Data came from immunoSEQ multiplex PCR; TCRdb stores just in-frame clones and leaves some out. The data show fewer than 95,000 clones, about 83% seen once. Sequenced here: PBMCs, sampled in a trial of ipilimumab plus nivolumab as post-transplant consolidation. Receptors were obtained from a male donor with diffuse large B-cell lymphoma.

The chain uses TRBV5-1 and TRBJ2-3; TRBD2 matches at 11 bases. This CDR3 spans 18 amino acids. V shed 4 bases and J 4 bases; nucleotides not matched to a gene: 14. Germline loops: CDR1 SGHRS, CDR2 YFSETQ. CDR3: CASSRIRLSGGAPDTQYF. CDR3 coding DNA: TGCGCCAGCAGCAGGATAAGACTTAGCGGGGGGGCCCCAGATACGCAGTATTTT.

In regard to this clone: Within the sample, other DNA sequences also encode this same CDR3. The genes are TRBV7-9 and TRBJ2-7; D uncertain. Germline CDR1 and CDR2: SEHNR and FQNEAQ (reference sequence). The V and J ends lost 4 bases and 2 bases respectively, with 6 bases between them. The CDR3 totals 12 residues. CDR3 residues: CASSSLTYEQYF. Here the CDR3 DNA reads TGTGCCAGCAGCTCTCTCACCTACGAGCAGTACTTC.

This clone showed up just once. The chain couples TRBV5-1 to TRBJ1-2; D is unresolved. Trimming stripped 3 bases from V and 4 bases from J, with 7 bases between. The CDR3 length is 12 residues. Germline CDR1 SGHRS, CDR2 YFSETQ. In nucleotides, the CDR3 is TGCGCCAGCAGCTCAGACCTCTATGGCTACACCTTC. Translating it yields CASSSDLYGYTF.

The V call is TRBV30, the J call TRBJ1-3, with TRBD1 as a possible D gene (5 bases). From germline, CDR1 is GTSNPN and CDR2 SVGIG (reference sequence). Deletions cut 3 bases from V and 0 bases from J, with 12 bases between. The CDR3 loop spans 15 amino acids. The CDR3 DNA sequence: TGTGCCTGGAGCCACAGGCGGAGCTCTGGAAACACCATATATTTT. Translated, it gives CAWSHRRSSGNTIYF.

The rearrangement uses TRBV27 and TRBJ2-6; D remains ambiguous. Germline lookup yields CDR1 MNHEY and CDR2 SMNVEV (reference sequence). The length of the CDR3 is 15 residues. The V end lost 3 bases, the J end lost 0 bases, and 6 bases lay between the germline ends. The CDR3 is CASSFTGSGANVLTF. CDR3 bases: TGTGCCAGCAGTTTTACGGGCTCTGGGGCCAACGTCCTGACTTTC.

The chain uses TRBV5-1 and TRBJ1-6, with TRBD1 matching over 7 bases. CDR1 is SGHRS and CDR2 is YFSETQ in the germline V gene. With 0 bases clipped from V and 10 bases from J, the junction kept 10 bases outside the gene matches. CDR3 length equals 16 residues. CDR3 amino acids: CASSLGFGQGGSPLHF. The CDR3, as DNA: TGCGCCAGCAGCTTGGGGTTCGGCCAGGGGGGGTCACCCCTCCACTTT.

This rearrangement joins TRBV6-1 to TRBJ2-7; D is unresolved. Germline V CDR1 and CDR2: MNHNS, SASEGT. CDR3 length equals 13 residues. The V end lost 2 bases, the J end lost 3 bases, and 8 bases lay between the germline ends. CDR3 protein: CASSESWIYEQYF. Here the CDR3 DNA reads TGTGCCAGCAGTGAAAGCTGGATCTACGAGCAGTACTTC.

The V and J genes are TRBV9 and TRBJ2-5; D unclear. V was clipped by 0 bases and J by 1 base, with 4 bases between them. Germline CDR1 reads SGDLS; CDR2 reads YYNGEE. The CDR3 consists of 13 residues. Here the CDR3 reads CASSVATQETQYF. The CDR3 DNA reads as TGTGCCAGCAGCGTAGCTACCCAAGAGACCCAGTACTTC.

The chain carries TRBV7-9 and TRBJ1-2; TRBD1 is a possible D gene (5 bases). Per the germline V gene, CDR1 is SEHNR and CDR2 is FQNEAQ (reference sequence). The CDR3 has 14 amino acids. V dropped 5 bases and J dropped 6 bases, with 16 bases sitting between them. The CDR3 protein is CASSPGWQGDGYTF. The CDR3 region has the DNA TGTGCCAGCAGCCCGGGGTGGCAGGGAGATGGCTACACCTTC.

This clone has just a few counts. The J gene is TRBJ1-3, the V gene TRBV4-3; D is ambiguous. Germline V gene sequence: CDR1 LGHNA, CDR2 YSLEER. Trimming removed 1 base from V and 4 bases from J, with 8 bases in between. The CDR3 runs 14 residues. The chain's CDR3 is CASSQVPGGNTIYF. The CDR3 DNA reads TGCGCCAGCAGCCAAGTCCCCGGGGGAAACACCATATATTTT.

V gene TRBV30 combines with J gene TRBJ2-1, with unresolved D. V lost 0 bases to trimming and J lost 7 bases, with 4 bases between them. Germline loops: CDR1 GTSNPN, CDR2 SVGIG (reference sequence). The CDR3 totals 11 residues. CDR3 DNA: TGTGCCTGGAGTGTAAGGAATGAGCAGTTCTTC. This translates into CAWSVRNEQFF.

This chain joins TRBV5-1 and TRBJ1-5, with D possibly matching TRBD1 (6 bases). The CDR3 is 14 amino acids. The V and J ends lost 4 bases and 1 base respectively, with 9 bases between them. CDR1 is SGHRS, CDR2 YFSETQ, per germline. CDR3 sequence: CASSPGGSNQPQHF. The CDR3 DNA follows: TGCGCCAGCAGCCCGGGGGGCAGCAATCAGCCCCAGCATTTT.

The chain recombines TRBV5-4 with TRBJ2-7, with D possibly being TRBD1 (6 bases). CDR3 length equals 16 residues. V lost 0 bases, J lost 0 bases, and 13 bases lay in between. In germline, CDR1 is SGHNT, CDR2 YYREEE (reference sequence). The CDR3 sequence is CASSLGTDLSSYEQYF. The CDR3 DNA reads as TGTGCCAGCAGCTTGGGGACAGATCTTAGCTCCTACGAGCAGTACTTC.

This clone was detected only once. The J gene is TRBJ2-1, the V gene TRBV4-1; D gene unclear. The CDR3 is 18 amino acids. In germline, CDR1 is MGHRA, CDR2 YSYEKL. The V end was cut by 1 base, the J end by 0 bases, with 16 bases between. CDR3 sequence (DNA): TGCGCCAGCAGCCAAGGGCGAGGTGAAACCTCCTCCTACAATGAGCAGTTCTTC. Its translation: CASSQGRGETSSYNEQFF.

The table lists this clone with many counts. This chain connects TRBV30 to TRBJ1-6, with 7 bases aligning to TRBD1. Germline CDR1 reads GTSNPN; CDR2 reads SVGIG (reference sequence). V was pared by 0 bases and J by 11 bases, with 7 bases of the junction left unmatched. This CDR3 has 14 amino acids. CDR3 coding DNA: TGTGCCTGGAGTGTAGGGGGCAGGGCGCCACCCCTCCACTTT. It yields the protein CAWSVGGRAPPLHF.

Details on this clone: The same CDR3 arises from other DNA sequences in this sample as well. V usage is TRBV4-1 and J usage is TRBJ1-5; the D gene is possibly TRBD1 (5 bases). Trimming stripped 0 bases from V and 2 bases from J, with 11 bases between. Germline lookup yields CDR1 MGHRA and CDR2 YSYEKL. This CDR3 is built from 16 residues. In nucleotides, the CDR3 is TGCGCCAGCAGCCAAGATGGGGGTTTGGGCAATCAGCCCCAGCATTTT. Its translation is CASSQDGGLGNQPQHF.

The V and J genes are TRBV20-1 and TRBJ2-1; D not resolved. With 5 bases removed from V and 4 bases from J, the gap between germline ends came to 6 bases. The germline gives CDR1 DFQATT, CDR2 SNEGSKA (reference sequence). The CDR3 sequence is 11 residues long. In DNA form, the CDR3 reads TGCAGTGCTTTTCCATACAATGAGCAGTTCTTC. This encodes CSAFPYNEQFF.

The chain employs TRBV28 and TRBJ1-2, with D possibly matching TRBD1 (5 bases). The CDR3 has 13 amino acids. Between the trimmed V and J ends, which lost 6 bases and 3 bases, there was a span of 11 bases. Germline V CDR1 and CDR2: MDHEN, SYDVKM. DNA of the CDR3: TGTGCCAGCAGCCCACAGGTGGACTATGGCTACACCTTC. Protein: CASSPQVDYGYTF.

The chain has TRBV10-2 and TRBJ2-1; D is possibly TRBD1 or TRBD2 (5 bases each). CDR3 length: 17 amino acids. The germline V gene has CDR1 WSHSY and CDR2 SAAADI. Trimming shortened V by 0 bases and J by 7 bases, and 19 bases separated the two germline ends. In DNA form, the CDR3 reads TGCGCCAGCAGTGAGTCAGTTATCTGGGGACCAGAAAATGAGCAGTTCTTC. Translating gives CASSESVIWGPENEQFF.

The CDR3: CASSPGQGGTYGYTF. Written as DNA, the CDR3 is TGTGCCAGCAGCCCCGGACAGGGGGGAACCTATGGCTACACCTTC. This chain uses TRBV7-2 with TRBJ1-2, with 10 bases identical to TRBD1. Germline values: CDR1 SGHTA, CDR2 FQGNSA. The CDR3 contains 15 residues. Trimming removed 5 bases from V and 4 bases from J; junction bases left unmatched: 7.